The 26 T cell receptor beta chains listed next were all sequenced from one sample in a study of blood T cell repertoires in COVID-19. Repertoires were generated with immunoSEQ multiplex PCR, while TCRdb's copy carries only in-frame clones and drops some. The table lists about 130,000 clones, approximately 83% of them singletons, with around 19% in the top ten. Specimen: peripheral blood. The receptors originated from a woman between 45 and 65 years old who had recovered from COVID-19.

CDR3 coding DNA: TGCGCCAGCAGCTACGACAGTAACACTGAAGCTTTCTTT. This codes for CASSYDSNTEAFF. The chain recombines TRBV5-1 with TRBJ1-1; D is perhaps TRBD1 (5 bases). Germline CDR1 reads SGHRS; CDR2 reads YFSETQ. The CDR3 consists of 13 residues. Trimming removed 3 bases at V and 2 bases at J, with 8 bases between.

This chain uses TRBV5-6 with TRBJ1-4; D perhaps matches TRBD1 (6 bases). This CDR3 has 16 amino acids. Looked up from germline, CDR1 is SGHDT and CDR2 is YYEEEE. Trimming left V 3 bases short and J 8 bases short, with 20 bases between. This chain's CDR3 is CASSSPGDLGGEKLFF. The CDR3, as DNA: TGTGCCAGCAGCTCACCAGGGGATTTGGGCGGGGAAAAACTGTTTTTT.

This CDR3 is CAIQLNGELFF. DNA for the CDR3: TGTGCCATACAATTAAACGGGGAGCTGTTTTTT. The V call is TRBV11-2, the J call TRBJ2-2; D is uncertain. This CDR3 has 11 amino acids. With 10 bases removed from V and 7 bases from J, the gap between germline ends came to 10 bases. The germline V gene encodes CDR1 SGHAT and CDR2 FQNNGV.

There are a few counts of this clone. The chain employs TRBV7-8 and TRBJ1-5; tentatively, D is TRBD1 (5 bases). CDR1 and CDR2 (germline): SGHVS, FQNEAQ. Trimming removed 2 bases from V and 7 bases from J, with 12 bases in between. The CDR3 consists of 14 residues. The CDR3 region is CASSLTDTRQPQHF. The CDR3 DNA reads TGTGCCAGCAGCTTAACGGACACTCGCCAGCCCCAGCATTTT.

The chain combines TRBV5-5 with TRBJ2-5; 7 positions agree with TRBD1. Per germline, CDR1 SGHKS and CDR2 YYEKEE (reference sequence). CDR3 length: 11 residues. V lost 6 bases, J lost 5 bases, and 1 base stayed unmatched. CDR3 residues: CASTRGETQYF. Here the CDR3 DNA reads TGTGCCAGCACCAGGGGGGAGACCCAGTACTTC.

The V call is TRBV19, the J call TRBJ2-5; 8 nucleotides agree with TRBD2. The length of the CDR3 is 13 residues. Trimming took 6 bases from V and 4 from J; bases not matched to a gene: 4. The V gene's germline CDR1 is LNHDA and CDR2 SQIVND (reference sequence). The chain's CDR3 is CASRTSEVETQYF. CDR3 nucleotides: TGTGCCAGTAGGACTAGCGAGGTAGAGACCCAGTACTTC.

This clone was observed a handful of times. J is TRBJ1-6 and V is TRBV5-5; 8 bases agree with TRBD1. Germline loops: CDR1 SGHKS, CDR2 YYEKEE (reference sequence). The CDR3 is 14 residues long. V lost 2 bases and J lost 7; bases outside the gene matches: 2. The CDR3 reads CASSFRGRNSPLHF. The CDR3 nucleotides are TGTGCCAGCAGCTTCAGGGGGCGGAATTCACCCCTCCACTTT.

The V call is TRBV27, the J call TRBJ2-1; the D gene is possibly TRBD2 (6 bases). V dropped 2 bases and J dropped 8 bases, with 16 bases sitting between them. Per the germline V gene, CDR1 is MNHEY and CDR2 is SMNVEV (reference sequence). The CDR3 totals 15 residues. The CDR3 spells CASSLGGRRTDEQFF. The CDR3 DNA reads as TGTGCCAGCAGTTTAGGTGGGAGGCGTACCGATGAGCAGTTCTTC.

The CDR3 coding sequence is TGTGCCTGGAGTGTCGGCGGGCCGGAGAATTCACCCCTCCACTTT. Translation: CAWSVGGPENSPLHF. The chain joins TRBV30 to TRBJ1-6; D unresolved. There are 15 residues in the CDR3. Germline V gene sequence: CDR1 GTSNPN, CDR2 SVGIG (reference sequence). V was clipped by 0 bases and J by 7 bases, with 13 bases between them.

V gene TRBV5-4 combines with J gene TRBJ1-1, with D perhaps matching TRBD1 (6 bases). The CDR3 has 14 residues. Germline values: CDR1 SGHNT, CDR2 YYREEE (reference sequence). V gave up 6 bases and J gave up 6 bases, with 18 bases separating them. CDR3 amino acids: CASTLDGGSAEAFF. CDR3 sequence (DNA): TGTGCCAGCACCCTGGATGGGGGCTCGGCTGAAGCTTTCTTT. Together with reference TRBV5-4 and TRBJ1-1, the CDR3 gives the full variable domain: ETGVTQSPTHLIKTRGQQVTLRCSSQSGHNTVSWYQQALGQGPQFIFQYYREEENGRGNFPPRFSGLQFPNYSSELNVNALELDDSALYLCASTLDGGSAEAFFGQGTRLTVV.

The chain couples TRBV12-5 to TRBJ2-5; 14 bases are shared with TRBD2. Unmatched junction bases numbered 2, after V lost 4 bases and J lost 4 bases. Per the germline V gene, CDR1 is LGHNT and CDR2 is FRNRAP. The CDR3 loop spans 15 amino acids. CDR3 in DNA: TGTGCTAGTGGTTCCGGACTAGCGGGAGGAGAGACCCAGTACTTC. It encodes CASGSGLAGGETQYF. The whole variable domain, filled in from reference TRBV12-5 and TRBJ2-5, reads DARVTQTPRHKVTEMGQEVTMRCQPILGHNTVFWYRQTMMQGLELLAYFRNRAPLDDSGMPKDRFSAEMPDATLATLKIQPSEPRDSAVYFCASGSGLAGGETQYFGPGTRLLVL.

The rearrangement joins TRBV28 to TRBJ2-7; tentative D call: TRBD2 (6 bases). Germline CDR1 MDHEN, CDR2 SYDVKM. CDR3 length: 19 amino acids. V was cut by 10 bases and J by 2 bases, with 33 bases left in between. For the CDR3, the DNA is TGTGCCATAACTTTAGAAGATGCCCCTACGTCCGGGAGTACCTACGAGCAGTACTTC. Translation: CAITLEDAPTSGSTYEQYF. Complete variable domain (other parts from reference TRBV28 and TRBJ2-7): DVKVTQSSRYLVKRTGEKVFLECVQDMDHENMFWYRQDPGLGLRLIYFSYDVKMKEKGDIPEGYSVSREKKERFSLILESASTNQTSMYLCAITLEDAPTSGSTYEQYFGPGTRLTVT.

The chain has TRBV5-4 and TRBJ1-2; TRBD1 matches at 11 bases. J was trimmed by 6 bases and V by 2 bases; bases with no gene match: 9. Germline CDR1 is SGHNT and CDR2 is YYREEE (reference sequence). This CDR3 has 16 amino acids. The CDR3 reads CASSFGLDRGHDGYTF. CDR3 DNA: TGTGCCAGCAGCTTTGGACTGGACAGGGGGCACGATGGCTACACCTTC.

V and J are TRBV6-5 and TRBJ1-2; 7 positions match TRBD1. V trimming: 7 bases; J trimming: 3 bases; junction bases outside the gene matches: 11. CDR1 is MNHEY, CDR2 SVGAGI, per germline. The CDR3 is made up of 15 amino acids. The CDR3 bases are TGTGCCAGCACCCGGACAGGAGCCCGGGACTATGGCTACACCTTC. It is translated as CASTRTGARDYGYTF.

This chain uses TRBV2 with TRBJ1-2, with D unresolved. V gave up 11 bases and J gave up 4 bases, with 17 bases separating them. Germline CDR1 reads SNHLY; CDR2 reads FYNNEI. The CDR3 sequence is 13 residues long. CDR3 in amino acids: CACGSGYLYGYTF. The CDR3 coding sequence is TGTGCCTGCGGGTCCGGCTACCTCTATGGCTACACCTTC.

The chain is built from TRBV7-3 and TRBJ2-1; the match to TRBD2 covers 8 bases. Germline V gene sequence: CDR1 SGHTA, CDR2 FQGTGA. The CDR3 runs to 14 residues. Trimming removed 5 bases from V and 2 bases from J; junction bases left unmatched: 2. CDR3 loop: CASSPGRAYNEQFF. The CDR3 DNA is TGTGCCAGCAGCCCCGGGAGGGCCTACAATGAGCAGTTCTTC.

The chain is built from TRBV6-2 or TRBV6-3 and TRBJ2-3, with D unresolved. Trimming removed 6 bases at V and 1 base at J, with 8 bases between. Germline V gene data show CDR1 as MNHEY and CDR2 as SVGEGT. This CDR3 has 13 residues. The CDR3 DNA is TGTGCCAGCAGCGACACCCGCACAGATACGCAGTATTTT. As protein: CASSDTRTDTQYF.

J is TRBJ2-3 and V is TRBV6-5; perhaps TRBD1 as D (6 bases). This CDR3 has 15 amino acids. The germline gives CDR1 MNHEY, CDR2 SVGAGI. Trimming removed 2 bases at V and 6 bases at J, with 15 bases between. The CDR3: CASSYRDISTDTQYF. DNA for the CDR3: TGTGCCAGCAGTTACAGGGACATCTCCACGGATACGCAGTATTTT.

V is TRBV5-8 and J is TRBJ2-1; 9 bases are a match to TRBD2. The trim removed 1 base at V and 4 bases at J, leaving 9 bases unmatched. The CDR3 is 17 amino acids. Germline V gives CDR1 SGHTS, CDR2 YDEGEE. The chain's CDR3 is CASSLLTAAGGYNEQFF. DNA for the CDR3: TGTGCCAGCAGCTTGTTGACTGCAGCGGGGGGTTACAATGAGCAGTTCTTC.

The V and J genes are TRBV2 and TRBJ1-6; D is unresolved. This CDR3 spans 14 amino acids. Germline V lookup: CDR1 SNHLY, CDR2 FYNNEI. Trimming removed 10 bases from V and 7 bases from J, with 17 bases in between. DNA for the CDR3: TGTGCCACCCTAACCGGGAATACAAATTCACCCCTCCACTTT. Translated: CATLTGNTNSPLHF. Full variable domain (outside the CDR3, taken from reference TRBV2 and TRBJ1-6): EPEVTQTPSHQVTQMGQEVILRCVPISNHLYFYWYRQILGQKVEFLVSFYNNEISEKSEIFDDQFSVERPDGSNFTLKIRSTKLEDSAMYFCATLTGNTNSPLHFGNGTRLTVT.

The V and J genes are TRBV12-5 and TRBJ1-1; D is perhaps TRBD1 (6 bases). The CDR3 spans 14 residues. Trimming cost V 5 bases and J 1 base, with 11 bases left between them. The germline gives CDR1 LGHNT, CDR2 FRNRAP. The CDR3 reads CASGRTDGNTEAFF. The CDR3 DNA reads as TGTGCTAGTGGTAGGACAGACGGGAACACTGAAGCTTTCTTT.

The DNA for the CDR3 is TGCGCCAGCAGCCCCGTGGAGACAGGCATGAATGAAAAACTGTTTTTT. It is translated as CASSPVETGMNEKLFF. This chain links TRBV5-1 with TRBJ1-4; D might be TRBD1 (6 bases). CDR3 length: 16 residues. Trimming cost V 4 bases and J 5 bases, with 18 bases left between them. The V gene's germline CDR1 is SGHRS and CDR2 YFSETQ.

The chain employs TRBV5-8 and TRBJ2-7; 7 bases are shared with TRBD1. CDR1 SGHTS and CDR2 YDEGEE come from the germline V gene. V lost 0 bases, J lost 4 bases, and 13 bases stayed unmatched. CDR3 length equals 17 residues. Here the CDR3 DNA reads TGTGCCAGCAGCTTGGATGTGACAGGGCAAGCTACTTACGAGCAGTACTTC. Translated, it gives CASSLDVTGQATYEQYF. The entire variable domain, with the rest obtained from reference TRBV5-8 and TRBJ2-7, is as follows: EAGVTQSPTHLIKTRGQQATLRCSPISGHTSVYWYQQALGLGLQFLLWYDEGEERNRGNFPPRFSGRQFPNYSSELNVNALELEDSALYLCASSLDVTGQATYEQYFGPGTRLTVT.

CDR3 protein: CASSLAPGQANEQFF. CDR3 coding DNA: TGCGCCAGCAGCTTGGCGCCGGGACAGGCGAATGAGCAGTTCTTC. V and J are TRBV5-1 and TRBJ2-1, with TRBD1 matching 8 bases. Trimming cost V 0 bases and J 7 bases; bases outside gene matches: 6. Germline CDR1 SGHRS, CDR2 YFSETQ. CDR3 length: 15 residues.

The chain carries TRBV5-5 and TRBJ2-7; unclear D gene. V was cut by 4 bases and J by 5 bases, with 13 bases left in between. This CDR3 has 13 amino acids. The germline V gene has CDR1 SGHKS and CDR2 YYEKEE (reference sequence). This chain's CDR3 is CASSQLDRDEQYF. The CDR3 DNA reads TGTGCCAGCAGCCAGCTGGATCGGGACGAGCAGTACTTC.

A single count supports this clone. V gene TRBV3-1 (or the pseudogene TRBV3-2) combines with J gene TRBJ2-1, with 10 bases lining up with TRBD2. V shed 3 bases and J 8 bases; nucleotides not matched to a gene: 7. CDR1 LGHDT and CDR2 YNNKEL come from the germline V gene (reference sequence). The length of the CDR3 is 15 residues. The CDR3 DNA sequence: TGTGCCAGCAGCCACAGCGGGGGGGCCCTGGATGAGCAGTTCTTC. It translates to CASSHSGGALDEQFF.